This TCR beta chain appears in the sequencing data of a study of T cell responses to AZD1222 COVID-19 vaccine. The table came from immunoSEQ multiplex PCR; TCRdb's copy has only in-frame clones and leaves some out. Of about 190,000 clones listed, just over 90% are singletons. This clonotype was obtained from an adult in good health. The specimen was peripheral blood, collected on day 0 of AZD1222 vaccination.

CDR3 amino acids: CASSLGQGPYEQYF. CDR3 sequence (DNA): TGTGCCAGCAGTCTTGGACAGGGACCCTACGAGCAGTACTTC. The chain is built from TRBV5-6 and TRBJ2-7, with TRBD1 matching 8 bases. The CDR3 loop spans 14 amino acids. Germline V gene data show CDR1 as SGHDT and CDR2 as YYEEEE. V was clipped by 5 bases and J by 2 bases; unmatched bases: 6. Filled out from reference TRBV5-6 and TRBJ2-7, the complete variable domain reads DAGVTQSPTHLIKTRGQQVTLRCSPKSGHDTVSWYQQALGQGPQFIFQYYEEEERQRGNFPDRFSGHQFPNYSSELNVNALLLGDSALYLCASSLGQGPYEQYFGPGTRLTVT.